This entry concerns a single TCR beta chain. This entry is derived from a study of blood T cell repertoires in COVID-19. V was trimmed by 3 bases and J by 3 bases, leaving 5 bases between them. Looked up from germline, CDR1 is MDHEN and CDR2 is SYDVKM. This CDR3 is built from 12 residues. Using immunoSEQ multiplex PCR, the repertoire was profiled, and TCRdb retains in-frame clones only, with some absent. This sample has approximately 140,000 clones, with almost 90% found just once. The sequencing input was peripheral blood. The clonotype comes from a man aged 45-65 years with active or convalescent COVID-19. The J gene is TRBJ1-2, the V gene TRBV28, with D unclear. CDR3 in amino acids: CASSLRDYGYTF. In nucleotides, the CDR3 is TGTGCCAGCAGTTTGAGGGACTATGGCTACACCTTC.